Listed below are T cell receptor beta chains from one sample, sequenced in a study of T cells after yellow fever vaccination. TCRdb re-derived calls from the 5' RACE reads in MiXCR, one entry per CDR3 protein. Among about 320,000 distinct CDR3 sequences listed, 9.5% to 15% were seen once. The sequencing used CD4+ T cells sorted from PBMCs, collected 15 days after the yellow fever booster vaccination. The receptors were gathered from a young man who received the YFV17D yellow fever vaccine. CDR3s include the opening cysteine and the closing phenylalanine or tryptophan. The D gene is left open where the match is weak. The size of a clone is reported for some rows only, either as once, few or many, or as a class for expanded clones.

D: TRBD2; size: .; V: TRBV7-7; J: TRBJ2-1; DNA: TGTGCCAGCAGCTCTGTAGCGGGGGGACTTTACAATGAGCAGTTCTTC; CDR3: CASSSVAGGLYNEQFF
D: .; size: many; V: TRBV7-8; J: TRBJ2-5; DNA: TGTGCCAGCAGCTTAGGAACCTGGAGGGAGACCCAGTACTTC; CDR3: CASSLGTWRETQYF
D: .; size: .; V: TRBV7-3; J: TRBJ1-6; DNA: TGTGCCAGCAGCTCCGTGGCAGGGAGTTCACCCCTCCACTTT; CDR3: CASSSVAGSSPLHF
D: .; size: .; V: TRBV30; J: TRBJ1-5; DNA: TGTGCCTGGAGTGCGGCCGTTCAGCCCCAGCATTTT; CDR3: CAWSAAVQPQHF
D: .; size: .; V: TRBV7-3; J: TRBJ1-1; DNA: TGTGCCAGCAGCTCCTCTCCGAACACTGAAGCTTTCTTT; CDR3: CASSSSPNTEAFF
D: TRBD1; size: few; V: TRBV20-1; J: TRBJ1-5; DNA: TGCAGTGCTAGAGATCCCACAGGGGGCAATCAGCCCCAGCATTTT; CDR3: CSARDPTGGNQPQHF
D: TRBD2; size: .; V: TRBV12-3/TRBV12-4; J: TRBJ2-2; DNA: TGTGCCAGCACCTTAGCGGGGGGCACCGGGGAGCTGTTTTTT; CDR3: CASTLAGGTGELFF
D: .; size: .; V: TRBV11-2; J: TRBJ2-3; DNA: TGTGCCAGCAGCTGGATCGGCCCCCCGGGCACAGATACGCAGTATTTT; CDR3: CASSWIGPPGTDTQYF
D: TRBD1; size: few; V: TRBV3-1; J: TRBJ2-4; DNA: TGTGCCAGCAGCCTTGGACAGGCGGACATTCAGTACTTC; CDR3: CASSLGQADIQYF
D: .; size: .; V: TRBV6-5; J: TRBJ2-2; DNA: TGTGCCAGCAGTCTCATCGGACGGAAGCGCACCGGGGAGCTGTTTTTT; CDR3: CASSLIGRKRTGELFF
D: .; size: few; V: TRBV2; J: TRBJ2-1; DNA: TGTGCCAGCGGCGAGAGGACAGAGCAGTTCTTC; CDR3: CASGERTEQFF
D: .; size: few; V: TRBV18; J: TRBJ1-2; DNA: TGTGCCAGCTCTCAACTTGAGACCTATGGCTACACCTTC; CDR3: CASSQLETYGYTF
D: .; size: few; V: TRBV24-1; J: TRBJ2-1; DNA: TGTGCCACCAGTGATTTTTATGAGCAGTTCTTC; CDR3: CATSDFYEQFF
D: .; size: .; V: TRBV15; J: TRBJ1-5; DNA: TGTGCCACCAGCAGAGTCGGGATTAGCAATCAGCCCCAGCATTTT; CDR3: CATSRVGISNQPQHF
D: .; size: few; V: TRBV3-1; J: TRBJ1-3; DNA: TGTGCCAGCGGGGGGGCATCTGGAAACACCATATATTTT; CDR3: CASGGASGNTIYF
D: .; size: .; V: TRBV4-1; J: TRBJ2-2; DNA: TGCGCCAGCAGCCAAGAGTTCGGGGAGCTGTTTTTT; CDR3: CASSQEFGELFF
D: .; size: .; V: TRBV28; J: TRBJ2-1; DNA: TGTGCCAGCAGTATCCGTCGGGAGAGCTCCTACAATGAGCAGTTCTTC; CDR3: CASSIRRESSYNEQFF
D: .; size: .; V: TRBV30; J: TRBJ1-5; DNA: TGTGCCTGGACTCCAGGGGACAATCAGCCCCAGCATTTT; CDR3: CAWTPGDNQPQHF
D: .; size: .; V: TRBV4-1; J: TRBJ1-1; DNA: TGCGCCAGCAGCCAAAGGGCGGGGTTCACTGAAGCTTTCTTT; CDR3: CASSQRAGFTEAFF
D: TRBD2; size: .; V: TRBV25-1; J: TRBJ2-1; DNA: TGTGCCAGCAGTGACGGGACTAGCGGGGGGGGTTCCTACAATGAGCAGTTCTTC; CDR3: CASSDGTSGGGSYNEQFF
D: .; size: few; V: TRBV5-1; J: TRBJ2-5; DNA: TGCGCCAGCACCGGGGACACCCAAGAGACCCAGTACTTC; CDR3: CASTGDTQETQYF
D: .; size: few; V: TRBV12-3/TRBV12-4; J: TRBJ2-2; DNA: TGTGCCAGCAGTTTGATGAGGAACACCGGGGAGCTGTTTTTT; CDR3: CASSLMRNTGELFF
D: TRBD1; size: few; V: TRBV6-2/TRBV6-3; J: TRBJ2-2; DNA: TGTGCCAGCAGGACAGGGATCGGGTTCGGGGAGCTGTTTTTT; CDR3: CASRTGIGFGELFF
D: TRBD2; size: few; V: TRBV4-2; J: TRBJ2-5; DNA: TGTGCCAGCAGCCAGGCGGCGGGGGGCGGGGAGACCCAGTACTTC; CDR3: CASSQAAGGGETQYF
D: TRBD1; size: .; V: TRBV7-3; J: TRBJ1-1; DNA: TGTGCCAGCAGCCCAGGGGGGACAGGGGGGATGAACACTGAAGCTTTCTTT; CDR3: CASSPGGTGGMNTEAFF
D: TRBD1; size: few; V: TRBV29-1; J: TRBJ1-1; DNA: TGCAGCGTATACCTCGGGACAGTGAACACTGAAGCTTTCTTT; CDR3: CSVYLGTVNTEAFF
D: TRBD1; size: many; V: TRBV5-1; J: TRBJ1-4; DNA: TGCGCCAGCACTCCTTTCGGACAGGCTGGAGAAAAACTGTTTTTT; CDR3: CASTPFGQAGEKLFF
D: TRBD1; size: .; V: TRBV5-1; J: TRBJ1-4; DNA: TGCGCCAGCAGCTTTACCGGGACAGGGGGGGAAAAACTGTTTTTT; CDR3: CASSFTGTGGEKLFF
D: TRBD2; size: .; V: TRBV7-3; J: TRBJ2-1; DNA: TGTGCCAGCAGTTTCGGGGGGGCCCCCTACAATGAGCAGTTCTTC; CDR3: CASSFGGAPYNEQFF
D: .; size: few; V: TRBV5-1; J: TRBJ1-1; DNA: TGCGCCAGCAGCTTCGAGGGTACTGAAGCTTTCTTT; CDR3: CASSFEGTEAFF
D: .; size: few; V: TRBV7-2; J: TRBJ1-1; DNA: TGTGCCAGCAGGGTGGGAGATAGTACTGAAGCTTTCTTT; CDR3: CASRVGDSTEAFF
D: TRBD2; size: many; V: TRBV5-1; J: TRBJ2-3; DNA: TGCGCCAGCAGCCGTGCTAGCGGGGAACTAGGGACAGATACGCAGTATTTT; CDR3: CASSRASGELGTDTQYF
D: .; size: .; V: TRBV7-9; J: TRBJ2-6; DNA: TGTGCCAGCAGCCACCCGGCTGGGGCCAACGTCCTGACTTTC; CDR3: CASSHPAGANVLTF
D: .; size: .; V: TRBV10-2; J: TRBJ1-2; DNA: TGCGCCAGCACGGGCATTCTCGACTATGGCTACACCTTC; CDR3: CASTGILDYGYTF
D: TRBD1; size: few; V: TRBV7-2; J: TRBJ2-1; DNA: TGTGCCAGCAGTTGGGTCCCGGGACAGGGGGTAGTTGAGCAGTTCTTC; CDR3: CASSWVPGQGVVEQFF
D: .; size: .; V: TRBV6-1; J: TRBJ1-2; DNA: TGTGCCAGCAGTGAAGTGAGAGGGGCAGGGTATGGCTACACCTTC; CDR3: CASSEVRGAGYGYTF
D: TRBD1; size: .; V: TRBV7-9; J: TRBJ1-2; DNA: TGTGCCAGCAGCTTAGCGGGGACAGTGAAAAACTATGGCTACACCTTC; CDR3: CASSLAGTVKNYGYTF
D: .; size: few; V: TRBV2; J: TRBJ2-1; DNA: TGTGCCAGCAGTGAAACGACAAACGCGGACGATCTGTTCTTC; CDR3: CASSETTNADDLFF
D: .; size: few; V: TRBV9; J: TRBJ2-7; DNA: TGTGCCAGCAGCGTGAGAGTCACTACCACCGAGCAGTACTTC; CDR3: CASSVRVTTTEQYF
D: TRBD2; size: few; V: TRBV20-1; J: TRBJ2-1; DNA: TGCAGTGCTCAGGCGGGACGGGGGGTTGAGCAGTTCTTC; CDR3: CSAQAGRGVEQFF
D: .; size: .; V: TRBV27; J: TRBJ1-1; DNA: TGTGCCATCTTCCCACGCTACACTGAAGCTTTCTTT; CDR3: CAIFPRYTEAFF
D: TRBD1; size: few; V: TRBV7-7; J: TRBJ2-2; DNA: TGTGCTAGCAGCTTGACAGGGGGCGGTCTAGCCGGGGAGCTGTTTTTT; CDR3: CASSLTGGGLAGELFF
D: .; size: many; V: TRBV20-1; J: TRBJ1-1; DNA: TGCAGTGCTAGCTGGGGGAATCGGAACACTGAAGCTTTCTTT; CDR3: CSASWGNRNTEAFF
D: .; size: many; V: TRBV6-2/TRBV6-3; J: TRBJ2-1; DNA: TGTGCCGGCTCACCCGGGGACAATGAGCAGTTCTTC; CDR3: CAGSPGDNEQFF
D: TRBD2; size: .; V: TRBV10-3; J: TRBJ2-3; DNA: TGTGCCATCAGTGGCCGGGGGGGCGGAGATACGCAGTATTTT; CDR3: CAISGRGGGDTQYF
D: .; size: .; V: TRBV29-1; J: TRBJ2-5; DNA: TGCAGCGTTGAGCAGGGTACCCAAGAGACCCAGTACTTC; CDR3: CSVEQGTQETQYF
D: .; size: .; V: TRBV4-3; J: TRBJ1-2; DNA: TGCGCCAGCAGCCAAGATTTGGCAGGGGGCTACACCTTC; CDR3: CASSQDLAGGYTF
D: TRBD1; size: .; V: TRBV20-1; J: TRBJ1-1; DNA: TGCAGTGCGGACAGGGGTTGGGGCACTGAAGCTTTCTTT; CDR3: CSADRGWGTEAFF
D: TRBD1; size: few; V: TRBV18; J: TRBJ2-7; DNA: TGTGCCAGCTCGGGACAGATAGGCAGTCAGTACTTC; CDR3: CASSGQIGSQYF
D: .; size: few; V: TRBV7-2; J: TRBJ2-3; DNA: TGTGCCAGCAGACCGAACTCAGATACGCAGTATTTT; CDR3: CASRPNSDTQYF
D: TRBD2; size: few; V: TRBV19; J: TRBJ2-1; DNA: TGTGCCAGTAGAGCCCGACTAGCGGGGGGGCAGACTGAGCAGTTCTTC; CDR3: CASRARLAGGQTEQFF
D: .; size: .; V: TRBV7-2; J: TRBJ1-1; DNA: TGTGCCAGCACCCCCTGGAAGGGGAACACTGAAGCTTTCTTT; CDR3: CASTPWKGNTEAFF
D: TRBD2; size: .; V: TRBV6-6; J: TRBJ2-2; DNA: TGTGCCAGCAGTCGATCAGCGGGGGGGTCGAACACCGGGGAGCTGTTTTTT; CDR3: CASSRSAGGSNTGELFF
D: .; size: few; V: TRBV7-2; J: TRBJ2-3; DNA: TGTGCCAGCAGCTCAGACAGGACACGCACAGATACGCAGTATTTT; CDR3: CASSSDRTRTDTQYF
D: .; size: few; V: TRBV20-1; J: TRBJ1-5; DNA: TGCAGTGCTAGCCACCCGGCCAGAAGCAATCAGCCCCAGCATTTT; CDR3: CSASHPARSNQPQHF
D: .; size: .; V: TRBV7-2; J: TRBJ2-3; DNA: TGTGCCAGCAGCTTAACCGGACAAGGGCCAGATACGCAGTATTTT; CDR3: CASSLTGQGPDTQYF
D: TRBD1; size: .; V: TRBV5-1; J: TRBJ1-6; DNA: TGCGCCAGCAGCTTCTTTTCGGACAGGAGCAATTCACCCCTCCACTTT; CDR3: CASSFFSDRSNSPLHF
D: .; size: .; V: TRBV6-6; J: TRBJ2-1; DNA: TGTGCCACCTCGGGTGCCTTTAACTACAATGAGCAGTTCTTC; CDR3: CATSGAFNYNEQFF